The next 4 T cell receptor beta chains were all read from a single sample in a study of cytotoxic CD8 clonotypes in ibrutinib-treated CLL (dated by TCRdb to 2020 to 2022). The library was produced with the immunoSEQ multiplex PCR assay. Not all clones reach the TCRdb copy of this immuneACCESS table, which keeps in-frame sequences only. Checked studies attribute under half of the gap to unresolved V genes and leave the rest unexplained. The sample table holds 190,000 or so clones, of which around 72% were seen once. Roughly 13% of the sample belongs to the ten largest clones. The sample's time point label, decoded: roughly 23 months on ibrutinib. The sample consisted of PBMCs, taken after 24 months of ibrutinib treatment. The source of these receptors is a human donor with chronic lymphocytic leukemia.

V usage is TRBV2 and J usage is TRBJ1-2; D is perhaps TRBD1 (5 bases). Germline V lookup: CDR1 SNHLY, CDR2 FYNNEI. V dropped 4 bases and J dropped 8 bases, with 17 bases sitting between them. The CDR3 loop spans 14 amino acids. CDR3 protein: CASSGGRSLFGYTF. For the CDR3, the DNA is TGTGCCAGCAGTGGGGGGAGGAGCCTCTTCGGCTACACCTTC.

This chain uses TRBV7-9 with TRBJ1-1; maybe TRBD1 (5 bases). The V gene's germline CDR1 is SEHNR and CDR2 FQNEAQ (reference sequence). V lost 5 bases and J lost 0, with 10 bases in between. The CDR3 runs 14 residues. The CDR3 nucleotides read TGTGCCAGCAGCCCCATGACAGTGAACACTGAAGCTTTCTTT. Protein product: CASSPMTVNTEAFF.

V usage is TRBV5-1 and J usage is TRBJ2-1, with 8 bases matching TRBD1. V trimming: 4 bases; J trimming: 1 base; junction bases outside the gene matches: 7. This CDR3 comprises 16 residues. CDR1 SGHRS and CDR2 YFSETQ come from the germline V gene. CDR3 protein: CASSPETGDSYNEQFF. Here the CDR3 DNA reads TGCGCCAGCAGCCCGGAGACAGGGGATTCCTACAATGAGCAGTTCTTC.

The rearrangement uses TRBV10-3 and TRBJ2-5; 8 bases agree with TRBD1. V gave up 9 bases and J gave up 5 bases; unmatched junction bases: 8. Germline V gene sequence: CDR1 ENHRY, CDR2 SYGVKD. The CDR3 loop spans 13 amino acids. This CDR3 reads CAINRDRSETQYF. The CDR3 coding sequence is TGTGCCATTAACCGGGACAGGAGTGAGACCCAGTACTTC.